The 30 T cell receptor beta chains in this list originate from one sample, sequenced in a study of T-cell reconstitution after alpha-beta-depleted transplantation in children. Preparing the TCRbeta library involved the use of unique molecular identifiers. TCRdb ran MiXCR on the PCR reads and lists one entry per CDR3 protein. The data contain hundreds of thousands of distinct CDR3 sequences, over 15% of them singletons. Here the sequenced sample was PBMCs from the stem cell graft donor, taken from the stem cell graft. Receptors originate from a human donor who donated a stem cell graft to a child with acute myeloid leukemia.

The CDR3 DNA reads as TGTGCCAGCAGCTTACTCAGCACCGGGGAGCTGTTTTTT. It encodes CASSLLSTGELFF. This chain joins TRBV11-3 and TRBJ2-2; D uncertain. From germline, CDR1 is SGHNT and CDR2 YENEEA. This CDR3 has 13 residues. V lost 2 bases and J lost 4, with 5 bases in between.

This sequence joins TRBV2 and TRBJ1-1; a possible D gene is TRBD1 (6 bases). The germline gives CDR1 SNHLY, CDR2 FYNNEI. Trimming shortened V by 7 bases and J by 3 bases, and 15 bases separated the two germline ends. This CDR3 comprises 14 residues. This CDR3 reads CASNLGGGDTEAFF. CDR3 nucleotides: TGTGCCAGCAACCTTGGCGGGGGCGACACTGAAGCTTTCTTT.

This clonotype was observed at least ten times. The chain's CDR3 is CAWSPSDRVAYEQYF. The CDR3 coding sequence is TGTGCCTGGAGTCCAAGTGACAGGGTTGCCTACGAGCAGTACTTC. V is TRBV30 and J is TRBJ2-7; TRBD1 agrees at 7 bases. V was clipped by 2 bases and J by 2 bases; unmatched bases: 9. Germline CDR1 is GTSNPN and CDR2 is SVGIG (reference sequence). This CDR3 spans 15 amino acids.

The CDR3 region has the DNA TGTGCCTGGAGGCTCCGTTTAGCGGGGGGCTACGAGCAGTACTTC. This encodes CAWRLRLAGGYEQYF. The chain employs TRBV30 and TRBJ2-7; 10 bases are shared with TRBD2. V was pared by 3 bases and J by 3 bases, with 8 bases of the junction left unmatched. Looked up from germline, CDR1 is GTSNPN and CDR2 is SVGIG (reference sequence). This CDR3 has 15 amino acids.

The chain uses TRBV5-1 and TRBJ2-5; 9 bases agree with TRBD1. Germline values: CDR1 SGHRS, CDR2 YFSETQ. J gave up 2 bases and V 1 base, and 6 bases lay outside the gene matches. The CDR3 loop spans 16 amino acids. CDR3 protein: CASSLLRGTGQETQYF. DNA for the CDR3: TGCGCCAGCAGCTTGTTGCGGGGGACAGGGCAAGAGACCCAGTACTTC.

J is TRBJ1-4 and V is TRBV6-1; 7 bases are shared with TRBD1. CDR3 length: 15 amino acids. The ends lost 6 bases at V and 3 bases at J; junction bases unmatched: 7. The V gene's germline CDR1 is MNHNS and CDR2 SASEGT. CDR3 in DNA: TGTGCCAGCAGGTTGGCCGGGACAGCTAATGAAAAACTGTTTTTT. It yields the protein CASRLAGTANEKLFF.

This clonotype was picked up many times. This chain connects TRBV20-1 to TRBJ2-7; D ambiguous. In germline, CDR1 is DFQATT, CDR2 SNEGSKA (reference sequence). V lost 1 base to trimming and J lost 1 base, with 14 bases between them. The length of the CDR3 is 15 residues. The CDR3 DNA reads as TGCAGTGCTAGAGGGCCCAGACACCCATCCTACGAGCAGTACGTC. Translated, it gives CSARGPRHPSYEQYV.

This clonotype was seen only a few times. The V call is TRBV5-1, the J call TRBJ2-3; 7 bases match TRBD1. The J segment lost 8 bases and the V segment lost 5 bases, leaving 11 bases of the junction unmatched. Germline V gene sequence: CDR1 SGHRS, CDR2 YFSETQ. The CDR3 has 14 amino acids. Here the CDR3 DNA reads TGCGCCAGCAGGTGGACAGGTTCGTTAGGTACGCAGTATTTT. The encoded protein is CASRWTGSLGTQYF.

This clonotype was seen repeatedly, ten times or more. CDR3: CSAPASVGTDTQYF. CDR3 bases: TGCAGTGCGCCCGCTTCCGTTGGCACAGATACGCAGTATTTT. This chain connects TRBV20-1 to TRBJ2-3; the D is unclear. CDR3 length: 14 residues. Germline V gene sequence: CDR1 DFQATT, CDR2 SNEGSKA (reference sequence). Trimming took 6 bases from V and 1 from J, leaving 14 bases between them.

This clonotype came up many times. The chain couples TRBV20-1 to TRBJ1-2; 7 bases fit TRBD1. Germline CDR1 is DFQATT and CDR2 is SNEGSKA (reference sequence). This CDR3 is 15 amino acids long. V dropped 2 bases and J dropped 4; count of bases not matched to a gene: 10. The CDR3 DNA reads TGCAGTGCTAGACCCCCGGGAGGGGGCCCCTATGGCTACACCTTC. Amino acid sequence: CSARPPGGGPYGYTF.

This clonotype appeared a few times. This chain uses TRBV25-1 with TRBJ1-1, with D unclear. Trimming shortened V by 8 bases and J by 6 bases, and 16 bases separated the two germline ends. Germline V gives CDR1 MGHDK, CDR2 SYGVNS. The CDR3 is 13 amino acids. The DNA of the CDR3 is TGTGCCAGCGGGTCCATCGGCGGCTCTGAAGCTTTCTTT. It yields the protein CASGSIGGSEAFF. Looking up the rest from reference TRBV25-1 and TRBJ1-1 gives the full variable domain: EADIYQTPRYLVIGTGKKITLECSQTMGHDKMYWYQQDPGMELHLIHYSYGVNSTEKGDLSSESTVSRIRTEHFPLTLESARPSHTSQYLCASGSIGGSEAFFGQGTRLTVV.

This clonotype was seen repeatedly, ten times or more. The chain uses TRBV29-1 and TRBJ2-5; no firm D call. CDR1 is SQVTM, CDR2 ANQGSEA, per germline. The CDR3 is made up of 13 amino acids. The germline V and J ends were trimmed by 2 bases and 0 bases, with 7 bases remaining between them. The CDR3 is CSVEPWDQETQYF. The CDR3 bases are TGCAGCGTTGAACCTTGGGACCAAGAGACCCAGTACTTC.

The chain links TRBV4-1 to TRBJ2-1, with 12 positions matching TRBD2. Germline V gives CDR1 MGHRA, CDR2 YSYEKL. This CDR3 region has 21 residues. J lost 3 bases, V lost 2 bases, and 17 bases had no gene match. CDR3 bases: TGCGCCAGCAGCCAATTAGCAGGGGAGGGGCTAGCGGGGGGGATCTACAATGAGCAGTTCTTC. This codes for CASSQLAGEGLAGGIYNEQFF.

J is TRBJ2-1 and V is TRBV25-1, with a possible D match to TRBD1 (5 bases). V lost 3 bases, J lost 7 bases, and 13 bases lay in between. CDR1 is MGHDK and CDR2 is SYGVNS in the germline V gene. The CDR3 runs 14 residues. This CDR3 is CASSDQGLSNEQFF. CDR3 in DNA: TGTGCCAGCAGTGATCAGGGTTTGTCAAATGAGCAGTTCTTC.

In its sample, this clonotype was seen many times. The V and J genes are TRBV12-3 or TRBV12-4 and TRBJ1-6; TRBD1 matches at 10 bases. The CDR3 is 14 residues long. With 6 bases clipped from V and 13 bases from J, the junction kept 9 bases outside the gene matches. The CDR3 reads CASSLGQGMAPLHF. CDR3 nucleotides: TGTGCCAGCAGCCTGGGACAGGGGATGGCTCCCCTCCACTTT.

This clonotype has just a few counts. This chain uses TRBV28 with TRBJ2-1; tentatively, D is TRBD1 (5 bases). The germline V gene encodes CDR1 MDHEN and CDR2 SYDVKM. Trimming took off 4 bases at V and 3 bases at J, with 13 bases between the two ends. CDR3 length: 15 residues. The CDR3 loop is CASSSQGSGYNEQFF. As DNA, the CDR3 is TGTGCCAGCAGTTCTCAGGGTAGTGGCTACAATGAGCAGTTCTTC.

The chain combines TRBV20-1 with TRBJ2-6, with 8 bases that match TRBD1. This CDR3 region has 19 residues. Trimming removed 6 bases from V and 0 bases from J; junction bases left unmatched: 16. The V gene's germline CDR1 is DFQATT and CDR2 SNEGSKA (reference sequence). CDR3 amino acids: CSASPYPGGTSSGANVLTF. Here the CDR3 DNA reads TGCAGTGCCTCTCCTTACCCAGGGGGCACGAGCTCTGGGGCCAACGTCCTGACTTTC.

This clonotype was detected ten times or more. V and J are TRBV15 and TRBJ1-2; D not certain. Trimming removed 4 bases at V and 7 bases at J, with 10 bases between. This CDR3 contains 12 residues. The germline V gene encodes CDR1 LNHNV and CDR2 YYDKDF (reference sequence). CDR3 residues: CATSTPWGGYTF. CDR3 bases: TGTGCCACCAGCACCCCCTGGGGTGGCTACACCTTC.

A few counts support this clonotype. The J gene is TRBJ2-5, the V gene TRBV21-1. TRBV21-1 is a pseudogene. CDR3 length: 9 residues. The CDR3 reads CASTVSQYF. The CDR3 coding sequence is TGTGCCAGCACCGTCTCCCAGTACTTC.

With respect to this clonotype: This may be a read error, as it is one base from a much larger clone. This likely comes from a read error, as the CDR3 has no conserved phenylalanine or tryptophan at its end. The rearrangement links TRBV6-1 to TRBJ1-6; 10 positions agree with TRBD1. V shed 7 bases and J 7 bases; nucleotides not matched to a gene: 4. The CDR3 runs 14 residues. CDR1 and CDR2 (germline): MNHNS, SASEGT. As DNA, the CDR3 is TGTGCCAGCAAACCGGGACAGGGGAATTCACCCCTCCACCTT. As protein: CASKPGQGNSPLHL.

The chain employs TRBV10-3 and TRBJ2-4; perhaps D is TRBD1 or TRBD2 (5 bases each). V was pared by 2 bases and J by 7 bases, with 12 bases between. The CDR3 consists of 14 residues. Germline V lookup: CDR1 ENHRY, CDR2 SYGVKD. The CDR3 DNA follows: TGTGCCATCAGTGAGGGGGGAGACCCGAACATTCAGTACTTC. Translation: CAISEGGDPNIQYF.

This chain links TRBV7-8 with TRBJ2-5; D may be TRBD1 or TRBD2 (6 bases each). The CDR3 runs to 14 residues. Germline CDR1 SGHVS, CDR2 FQNEAQ. Trimming took off 7 bases at V and 6 bases at J, with 18 bases between the two ends. CDR3 DNA: TGTGCCAGCATGGATTTCAGGGGAGGCAAGACCCAGTACTTC. It yields the protein CASMDFRGGKTQYF.

This clonotype has just a few counts. V usage is TRBV15 and J usage is TRBJ2-5; D remains ambiguous. Per germline, CDR1 LNHNV and CDR2 YYDKDF (reference sequence). This CDR3 has 15 amino acids. Trimming removed 0 bases at V and 5 bases at J, with 13 bases between. The CDR3 DNA sequence: TGTGCCACCAGCAGAGATAACAAGGCCCAGGAGACCCAGTACTTC. It codes for CATSRDNKAQETQYF.

This clonotype was seen ten or more times. V usage is TRBV6-5 and J usage is TRBJ1-2, with 7 bases lining up with TRBD1. The germline V gene encodes CDR1 MNHEY and CDR2 SVGAGI. Trimming cost V 2 bases and J 8 bases; bases outside gene matches: 11. This CDR3 has 15 amino acids. CDR3: CASSYRRDSGAGYTF. CDR3 bases: TGTGCCAGCAGTTACCGCCGGGACAGTGGGGCAGGCTACACCTTC.

V usage is TRBV7-9 and J usage is TRBJ1-2; weak D call: TRBD1 (5 bases). Germline CDR1 SEHNR, CDR2 FQNEAQ (reference sequence). Trimming pared 5 bases from V and 3 bases from J, leaving 16 bases between. This CDR3 is built from 15 residues. In DNA, the CDR3 is TGTGCCAGCAGCGCCGGGTCTCCGGGGGACTATGGCTACACCTTC. As protein: CASSAGSPGDYGYTF.

This clonotype was seen at least ten times. V usage is TRBV20-1 and J usage is TRBJ2-3; 11 bases are a match to TRBD2. The CDR3 has 14 amino acids. Germline-derived CDR1 and CDR2 are DFQATT and SNEGSKA (reference sequence). The trim removed 3 bases at V and 5 bases at J, leaving 4 bases unmatched. The CDR3 spells CSARRLAGIDTQYF. The CDR3 DNA reads as TGCAGTGCTAGGAGACTAGCGGGGATAGATACGCAGTATTTT.

The chain carries TRBV29-1 and TRBJ2-7; D is perhaps TRBD1 (5 bases). The CDR3 loop spans 13 amino acids. V lost 6 bases and J lost 9, with 21 bases in between. Germline loops: CDR1 SQVTM, CDR2 ANQGSEA. This chain's CDR3 is CSVRMTDSPGQYF. The CDR3 DNA reads as TGCAGCGTACGTATGACAGATTCGCCGGGGCAGTACTTC.

J is TRBJ1-2 and V is TRBV10-2; D gene unclear. V lost 3 bases to trimming and J lost 6 bases, with 8 bases between them. Germline CDR1 and CDR2: WSHSY and SAAADI. CDR3 length: 12 residues. This chain's CDR3 is CASSDREDGYTF. The CDR3 DNA follows: TGCGCCAGCAGTGACCGGGAGGATGGCTACACCTTC.

This clonotype was detected many times. V and J are TRBV7-9 and TRBJ2-7; TRBD1 agrees at 8 bases. V dropped 10 bases and J dropped 6; count of bases not matched to a gene: 8. The CDR3 length is 12 residues. Germline CDR1 SEHNR, CDR2 FQNEAQ (reference sequence). CDR3 protein: CATSQGAGEQYF. CDR3 in DNA: TGTGCCACCTCCCAGGGGGCGGGCGAGCAGTACTTC.

The V call is TRBV10-2, the J call TRBJ2-3; TRBD2 matches at 15 bases. The germline V gene has CDR1 WSHSY and CDR2 SAAADI. V shed 8 bases, J shed 0 bases, and the junction held 12 bases outside the gene matches. The CDR3 is 19 amino acids. Written as DNA, the CDR3 is TGCGCCAGCTCCCGGACTAGCGGGGGGGCCCGTTCTAGCACAGATACGCAGTATTTT. This translates into CASSRTSGGARSSTDTQYF.